The 9 T cell receptor beta chains listed next were all sequenced from one sample in a study of early T cells in non-severe SARS-CoV-2 infection. TCRdb used MiXCR to reprocess the 5' RACE reads, holding one entry per CDR3 protein. The data show about 110,000 distinct CDR3 sequences, over 10% seen once. The sample was whole blood, taken at baseline. These receptors were obtained from an adult who was a healthcare worker with PCR-confirmed SARS-CoV-2 infection or an uninfected control (not recorded which).

The rearrangement uses TRBV12-3 or TRBV12-4 and TRBJ1-1, with unresolved D. Trimming cost V 5 bases and J 6 bases, with 10 bases left between them. The CDR3 is made up of 12 amino acids. This CDR3 reads CASSARWAEAFF. The CDR3 nucleotides read TGTGCCAGCAGTGCCCGGTGGGCTGAAGCTTTCTTT.

The table lists this clonotype with many counts. CDR3 sequence reads: CASSLDSLAGSRETQYF. CDR3 sequence (DNA): TGTGCCAGCAGCTTAGACTCCCTAGCGGGGTCAAGGGAGACCCAGTACTTC. The V call is TRBV11-2, the J call TRBJ2-5, with 9 bases identical to TRBD2. The CDR3 length is 17 residues. The trim removed 0 bases at V and 5 bases at J, leaving 10 bases unmatched. Germline CDR1 reads SGHAT; CDR2 reads FQNNGV.

This clonotype appeared a few times. The genes are TRBV3-1 and TRBJ2-1; 9 positions match TRBD1. V shed 1 base, J shed 7 bases, and the junction held 11 bases outside the gene matches. Per germline, CDR1 LGHDT and CDR2 YNNKEL (reference sequence). The CDR3 is 17 amino acids. The CDR3 region is CASSQGLGQGRQNEQFF. CDR3 coding DNA: TGTGCCAGCAGCCAAGGGCTCGGACAGGGGAGGCAAAATGAGCAGTTCTTC.

The chain links TRBV10-1 to TRBJ2-3; D is ambiguous. Germline-derived CDR1 and CDR2 are WNHNN and SYGVQD (reference sequence). V lost 4 bases, J lost 4 bases, and 12 bases lay in between. This CDR3 contains 14 residues. CDR3 nucleotides: TGCGCCAGCAGTGCAGGCGAAGATTCAGATACGCAGTATTTT. This sequence encodes CASSAGEDSDTQYF.

This chain joins TRBV7-3 and TRBJ1-2; 7 bases agree with TRBD1. CDR3 length: 14 amino acids. Germline V gene data show CDR1 as SGHTA and CDR2 as FQGTGA. Losses at the gene ends were 0 bases for V and 4 bases for J; bases not matched to a gene: 2. CDR3 sequence reads: CASSLTGGPYGYTF. The CDR3 bases are TGTGCCAGCAGCTTAACAGGGGGCCCCTATGGCTACACCTTC.

This clonotype was seen only a few times. V is TRBV4-1 and J is TRBJ2-6; tentative D call: TRBD1 (5 bases). The V end lost 3 bases, the J end lost 2 bases, and 17 bases lay between the germline ends. CDR1 is MGHRA, CDR2 YSYEKL, per germline. The CDR3 loop spans 18 amino acids. The DNA of the CDR3 is TGCGCCAGCAGCCAGGAACCAGGGATAGGGGCTGGGGCCAACGTCCTGACTTTC. Amino acids: CASSQEPGIGAGANVLTF.

This clonotype was seen a handful of times. In DNA form, the CDR3 reads TGTGCCAGCAGCGGTATACCGACAGGGGGCGACGAGACCCAGTACTTC. Translation: CASSGIPTGGDETQYF. This rearrangement joins TRBV9 to TRBJ2-5, with TRBD1 matching 10 bases. Germline CDR1 SGDLS, CDR2 YYNGEE. The CDR3 consists of 16 residues. With V trimmed by 3 bases and J by 5 bases, 10 bases remained unmatched.

This clonotype has more than one count but fewer than ten. This chain joins TRBV20-1 and TRBJ2-1; D possibly corresponds to TRBD2 (7 bases). V lost 5 bases and J lost 10, with 15 bases in between. This CDR3 has 12 residues. In germline, CDR1 is DFQATT, CDR2 SNEGSKA (reference sequence). The CDR3 DNA sequence: TGCAGTGCTGCCCGGGGGGCACGGGAGCAGTTCTTC. As protein: CSAARGAREQFF.

This clonotype came up many times. The chain combines TRBV2 with TRBJ2-7, with TRBD2 matching over 9 bases. There are 15 residues in the CDR3. V dropped 7 bases and J dropped 2; count of bases not matched to a gene: 9. In germline, CDR1 is SNHLY, CDR2 FYNNEI. The CDR3 spells CASTKETSGPYEQYF. The DNA for the CDR3 is TGTGCCAGCACCAAAGAGACTAGCGGACCCTACGAGCAGTACTTC.